This is a list of T cell receptor beta chains from one sample in a study of T-cell memory formation after mild COVID-19. MiXCR was run by TCRdb on the 5' RACE reads, yielding one entry per CDR3 protein. The sample carries roughly 180,000 distinct CDR3 sequences, approximately 10% recorded once. The sequencing sample was made of PBMCs or a T cell subset sorted from them (not recorded which). The receptors come from a young man who had mild COVID-19 (a few samples of this study predate the infection). Cell type and time point are not known. Each CDR3 is given without its conserved first and last residue. The D gene is left open where the match is weak.

D: TRBD1
V: TRBV2
J: TRBJ2-4
CDR3: ASSRQTGERNIQY

D: TRBD1
V: TRBV9
J: TRBJ1-4
CDR3: ASGTGREKLF

D: TRBD1
V: TRBV6-6
J: TRBJ1-5
CDR3: ASSYSRTGDSNQPQH

D: TRBD2
V: TRBV29-1
J: TRBJ2-1
CDR3: SVERLAGGLGEQF

D: TRBD1
V: TRBV20-1
J: TRBJ1-1
CDR3: SVRRDRGLEAF

D: .
V: TRBV4-1
J: TRBJ2-1
CDR3: ASSQQGSSYNEQF

D: .
V: TRBV6-5
J: TRBJ2-2
CDR3: ASRAGGELF

D: TRBD1
V: TRBV20-1
J: TRBJ1-5
CDR3: SAPGDRGPAQPQH

D: TRBD2
V: TRBV20-1
J: TRBJ2-3
CDR3: SAVTSGGADTQY

D: .
V: TRBV5-1
J: TRBJ1-6
CDR3: ASRNGGGFTNSPLH

D: TRBD2
V: TRBV7-9
J: TRBJ2-3
CDR3: ASRAGGADTQY